What follows describes a single TCR beta chain. The data originate from a study of blood T cell repertoires in COVID-19. Background on the study: Specimens from acute and convalescent COVID-19 originated in the United States, Italy and Spain.

Clones were sequenced by immunoSEQ multiplex PCR, and TCRdb holds only the in-frame ones, with some missing. The table lists some 220,000 clones, roughly 88% of them singletons. CDR1 MNHEY and CDR2 SMNVEV come from the germline V gene (reference sequence). The CDR3 runs 20 residues. After removal of 5 bases from V and 0 bases from J, the junction contained 16 bases not matched to a gene. The J gene is TRBJ2-7, the V gene TRBV27; 13 bases align to TRBD2. This TCR was recovered from a man aged 50-59 years with active or convalescent COVID-19. The sample consisted of peripheral blood. CDR3 amino acids: CASSPQPTSGRTLSSYEQYF. In DNA, the CDR3 is TGTGCCAGCAGTCCACAGCCGACTAGCGGGAGGACCCTTAGCTCCTACGAGCAGTACTTC.